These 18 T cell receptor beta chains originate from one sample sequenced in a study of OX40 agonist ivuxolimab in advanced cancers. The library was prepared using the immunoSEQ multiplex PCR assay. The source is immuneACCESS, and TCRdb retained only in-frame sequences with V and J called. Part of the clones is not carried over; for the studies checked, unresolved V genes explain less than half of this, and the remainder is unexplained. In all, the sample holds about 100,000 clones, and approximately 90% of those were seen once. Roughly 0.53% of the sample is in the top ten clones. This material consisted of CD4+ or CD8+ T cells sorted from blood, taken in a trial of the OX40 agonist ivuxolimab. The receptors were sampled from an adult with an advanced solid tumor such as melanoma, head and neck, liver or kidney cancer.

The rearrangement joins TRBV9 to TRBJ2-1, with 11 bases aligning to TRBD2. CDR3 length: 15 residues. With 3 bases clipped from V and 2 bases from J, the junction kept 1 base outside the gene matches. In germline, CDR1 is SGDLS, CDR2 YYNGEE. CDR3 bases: TGTGCCAGCAGCGCGACTAGCGGGACCTACAATGAGCAGTTCTTC. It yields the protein CASSATSGTYNEQFF.

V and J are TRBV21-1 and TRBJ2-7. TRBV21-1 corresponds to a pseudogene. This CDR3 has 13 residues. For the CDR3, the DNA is TGTGCCAGCAGCCTCCGGGCCAGATACGAGCAGTACTTC. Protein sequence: CASSLRARYEQYF.

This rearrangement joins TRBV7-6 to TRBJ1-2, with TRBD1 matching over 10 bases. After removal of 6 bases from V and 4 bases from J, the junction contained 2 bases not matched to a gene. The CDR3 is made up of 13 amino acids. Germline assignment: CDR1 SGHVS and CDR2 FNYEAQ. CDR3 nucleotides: TGTGCCAGCAGTCGACAGGGGGCCTATGGCTACACCTTC. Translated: CASSRQGAYGYTF.

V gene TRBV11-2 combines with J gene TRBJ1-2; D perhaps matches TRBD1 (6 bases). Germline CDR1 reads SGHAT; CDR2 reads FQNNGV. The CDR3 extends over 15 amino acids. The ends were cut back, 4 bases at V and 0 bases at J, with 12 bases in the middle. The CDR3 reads CASSSSDRSNYGYTF. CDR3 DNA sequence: TGTGCCAGCAGCTCTAGCGACAGGTCTAACTATGGCTACACCTTC.

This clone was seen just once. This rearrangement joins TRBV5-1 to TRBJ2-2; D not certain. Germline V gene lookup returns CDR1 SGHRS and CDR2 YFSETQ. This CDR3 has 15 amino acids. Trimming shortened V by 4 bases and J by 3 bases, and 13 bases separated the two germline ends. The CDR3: CASSRVPPDTGELFF. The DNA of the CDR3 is TGCGCCAGCAGCAGGGTGCCCCCGGACACCGGGGAGCTGTTTTTT. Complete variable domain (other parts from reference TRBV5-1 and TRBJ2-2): KAGVTQTPRYLIKTRGQQVTLSCSPISGHRSVSWYQQTPGQGLQFLFEYFSETQRNKGNFPGRFSGRQFSNSRSEMNVSTLELGDSALYLCASSRVPPDTGELFFGEGSRLTVL.

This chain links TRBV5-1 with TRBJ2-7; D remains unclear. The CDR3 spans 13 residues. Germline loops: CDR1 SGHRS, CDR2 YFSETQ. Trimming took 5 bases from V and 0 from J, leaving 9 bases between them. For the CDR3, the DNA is TGCGCCAGCAGTTTTGGCGACTCCTACGAGCAGTACTTC. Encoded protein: CASSFGDSYEQYF.

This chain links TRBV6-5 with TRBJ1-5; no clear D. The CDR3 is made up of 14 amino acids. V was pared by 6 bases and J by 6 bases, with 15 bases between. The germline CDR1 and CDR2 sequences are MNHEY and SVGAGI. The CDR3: CASRPPHSSQPQHF. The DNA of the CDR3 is TGTGCCAGCAGACCACCCCACTCCAGTCAGCCCCAGCATTTT.

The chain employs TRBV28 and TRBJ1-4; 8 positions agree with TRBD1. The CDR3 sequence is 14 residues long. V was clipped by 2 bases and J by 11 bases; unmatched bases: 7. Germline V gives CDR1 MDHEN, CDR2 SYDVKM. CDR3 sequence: CASSLRQGASKLFF. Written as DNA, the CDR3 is TGTGCCAGCAGTTTACGGCAGGGGGCCTCGAAACTGTTTTTT.

Here the CDR3 DNA reads TGTGCCAGCAGCTTAGGCGACAACCTGTACACCTTC. This encodes CASSLGDNLYTF. The V and J genes are TRBV11-2 and TRBJ1-2; no definite D call. Germline loops: CDR1 SGHAT, CDR2 FQNNGV. Trimming took off 1 base at V and 11 bases at J, with 11 bases between the two ends. The length of the CDR3 is 12 residues.

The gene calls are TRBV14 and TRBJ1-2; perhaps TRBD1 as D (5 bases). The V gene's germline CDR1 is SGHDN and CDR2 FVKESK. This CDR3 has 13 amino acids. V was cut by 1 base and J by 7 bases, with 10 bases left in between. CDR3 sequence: CASSQARATGYTF. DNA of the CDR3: TGTGCCAGCAGCCAAGCCAGGGCAACTGGCTACACCTTC.

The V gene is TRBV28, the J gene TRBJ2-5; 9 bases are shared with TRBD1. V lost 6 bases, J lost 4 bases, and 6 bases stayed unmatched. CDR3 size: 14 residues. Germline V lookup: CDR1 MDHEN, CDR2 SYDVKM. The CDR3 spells CASSPSDRGETQYF. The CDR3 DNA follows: TGTGCCAGCAGCCCCTCGGACAGGGGAGAGACCCAGTACTTC.

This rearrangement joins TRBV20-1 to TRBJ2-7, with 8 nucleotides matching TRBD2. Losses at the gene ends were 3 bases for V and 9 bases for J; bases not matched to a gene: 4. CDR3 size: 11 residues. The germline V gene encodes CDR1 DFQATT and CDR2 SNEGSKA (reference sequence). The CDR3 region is CSASGRAGQYF. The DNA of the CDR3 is TGCAGTGCTAGCGGGAGGGCGGGGCAGTACTTC.

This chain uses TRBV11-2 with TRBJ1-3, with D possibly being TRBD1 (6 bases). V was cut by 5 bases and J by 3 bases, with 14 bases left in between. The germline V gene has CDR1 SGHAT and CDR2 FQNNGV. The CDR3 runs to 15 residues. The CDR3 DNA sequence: TGTGCCAGCAGCCCCAGGGGAGTACTTGGAAACACCATATATTTT. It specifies CASSPRGVLGNTIYF.

CDR3 in amino acids: CASRDPGPSYNEQFF. CDR3 nucleotides: TGTGCCAGCAGGGATCCGGGACCCTCCTACAATGAGCAGTTCTTC. The rearrangement links TRBV5-8 to TRBJ2-1; D may match TRBD1 or TRBD2 (5 bases each). The germline CDR1 and CDR2 sequences are SGHTS and YDEGEE. The CDR3 loop spans 15 amino acids. The V end was cut by 5 bases, the J end by 0 bases, with 12 bases between.

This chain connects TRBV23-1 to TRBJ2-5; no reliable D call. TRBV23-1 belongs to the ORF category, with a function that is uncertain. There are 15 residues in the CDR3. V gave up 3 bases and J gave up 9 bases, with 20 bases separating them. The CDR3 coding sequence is TGCGCCAGCAGTCACCTTGGACCACCCCAGACTTCCCAGTACTTC. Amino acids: CASSHLGPPQTSQYF.

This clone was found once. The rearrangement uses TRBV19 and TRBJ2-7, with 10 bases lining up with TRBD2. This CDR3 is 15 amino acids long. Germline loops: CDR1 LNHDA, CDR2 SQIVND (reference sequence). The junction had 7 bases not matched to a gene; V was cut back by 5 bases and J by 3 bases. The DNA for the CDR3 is TGTGCCAGTAGTTCCTCTAGCGGGGGTTTCTACGAGCAGTACTTC. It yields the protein CASSSSSGGFYEQYF.

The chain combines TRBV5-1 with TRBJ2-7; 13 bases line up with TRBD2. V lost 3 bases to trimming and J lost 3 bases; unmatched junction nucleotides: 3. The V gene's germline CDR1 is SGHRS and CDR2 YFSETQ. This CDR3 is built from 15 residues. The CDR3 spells CASSSGLAGFYEQYF. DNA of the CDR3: TGCGCCAGCAGCTCGGGACTAGCGGGATTCTACGAGCAGTACTTC.

The CDR3 nucleotides are TGTGCCAGCAGTACAGGGTATGTCAGCTATGGCTACACCTTC. Its translation: CASSTGYVSYGYTF. The chain employs TRBV6-1 and TRBJ1-2; a possible D gene is TRBD1 (6 bases). The CDR3 sequence is 14 residues long. V gave up 5 bases and J gave up 4 bases, with 14 bases separating them. Per the germline V gene, CDR1 is MNHNS and CDR2 is SASEGT.